The 15 T cell receptor beta chains below come from one sample, sequenced in a study of shared clonotypes between healthy human individuals (dated by TCRdb to the early 2020s). CD8 naive samples were obtained by positive selection for CCR7 among CD45RO-negative cells, yielding a CD45RA+CCR7+ population from which TemRA cells were excluded. Libraries were prepared through the immunoSEQ multiplex PCR assay. TCRdb provides this immuneACCESS table in a form limited to in-frame rearrangements. Some clones are lacking; in checked studies, under half of them reflect an unresolved V gene, and why the rest are absent is not known. This sample is represented by about 2.1 million clones; 85% to 95% of them were singletons. Under 2% of the sample goes to the ten largest clones. The sample consisted of naive CD8+ T cells from PBMCs. The cell subset or site label, read with the paper, signifies: CD45RA+CCR7+. All receptors come from a man younger than 35 in good health. Some clones in this sample may be carry-over from other donors' samples.

The rearrangement joins TRBV7-9 to TRBJ2-4, with 9 bases that match TRBD2. CDR1 and CDR2 (germline): SEHNR, FQNEAQ (reference sequence). CDR3 length equals 16 residues. The V segment lost 6 bases and the J segment 8 bases; nucleotides outside the gene matches: 14. CDR3 DNA: TGTGCCAGCAGTTATAAGGAGCGGGAGGTCAGGGACATTCAGTACTTC. It yields the protein CASSYKEREVRDIQYF.

A single count supports this clone. The chain is built from TRBV7-2 and TRBJ2-2; 10 positions match TRBD1. Per the germline V gene, CDR1 is SGHTA and CDR2 is FQGNSA. This CDR3 has 16 amino acids. V dropped 6 bases and J dropped 6; count of bases not matched to a gene: 10. The CDR3 DNA follows: TGTGCCAGCAGACCCCGGGACAGGGGTCTGGCCGGGGAGCTGTTTTTT. Translation gives CASRPRDRGLAGELFF.

Only one count was recorded for this clone. This chain connects TRBV4-2 to TRBJ2-1; D might be TRBD1 (6 bases). Germline V gene sequence: CDR1 LGHNA, CDR2 YNFKEQ. V was clipped by 4 bases and J by 8 bases, with 12 bases between them. CDR3 length: 13 amino acids. The DNA for the CDR3 is TGTGCCAGCAGCCTGGGCAGGGGTGATGAGCAGTTCTTC. It translates to CASSLGRGDEQFF.

V is TRBV5-6 and J is TRBJ2-5; the D gene is possibly TRBD2 (7 bases). The V end lost 2 bases, the J end lost 4 bases, and 15 bases lay between the germline ends. Germline lookup yields CDR1 SGHDT and CDR2 YYEEEE. The CDR3 has 15 amino acids. CDR3 DNA sequence: TGTGCCAGCAGCTTTGCGCGCGGGGGCGGAGAGACCCAGTACTTC. Translating gives CASSFARGGGETQYF. The full variable domain, completed using reference TRBV5-6 and TRBJ2-5, is DAGVTQSPTHLIKTRGQQVTLRCSPKSGHDTVSWYQQALGQGPQFIFQYYEEEERQRGNFPDRFSGHQFPNYSSELNVNALLLGDSALYLCASSFARGGGETQYFGPGTRLLVL.

This rearrangement joins TRBV27 to TRBJ2-3; D may match TRBD1 or TRBD2 (6 bases each). The CDR3 runs to 15 residues. CDR1 is MNHEY, CDR2 SMNVEV, per germline (reference sequence). V dropped 3 bases and J dropped 4 bases, with 14 bases sitting between them. CDR3 amino acids: CASSFGTGRPDTQYF. As DNA, the CDR3 is TGTGCCAGCAGTTTCGGAACAGGGAGGCCAGATACGCAGTATTTT.

The genes are TRBV5-5 and TRBJ1-4; TRBD1 agrees at 8 bases. Unmatched junction bases numbered 9, after V lost 4 bases and J lost 1 base. CDR3 length: 17 residues. Germline loops: CDR1 SGHKS, CDR2 YYEKEE (reference sequence). The CDR3 sequence: CASSIPGQGGTNEKLFF. CDR3 DNA: TGTGCCAGCAGCATCCCCGGACAGGGTGGAACTAATGAAAAACTGTTTTTT.

Only one count was recorded for this clone. The chain uses TRBV5-4 and TRBJ2-1; D uncertain. CDR3 length: 14 amino acids. Trimming shortened V by 0 bases and J by 2 bases, and 6 bases separated the two germline ends. Germline V gene sequence: CDR1 SGHNT, CDR2 YYREEE (reference sequence). The CDR3 is CASSLERPYNEQFF. The CDR3 DNA is TGTGCCAGCAGCTTGGAACGACCCTACAATGAGCAGTTCTTC.

V is TRBV27 and J is TRBJ2-7; D might be TRBD2 (5 bases). Germline V gene sequence: CDR1 MNHEY, CDR2 SMNVEV (reference sequence). CDR3 length: 15 residues. The germline V and J ends were trimmed by 5 bases and 1 base, with 15 bases remaining between them. The CDR3 is CASSPRDLRSYEQYF. DNA of the CDR3: TGTGCCAGCAGTCCGAGGGATCTTCGATCCTACGAGCAGTACTTC.

This clone was counted between two and nine times. Other DNA sequences in the same sample also yield this CDR3. The gene calls are TRBV28 and TRBJ1-5; D unclear. V was trimmed by 2 bases and J by 0 bases, leaving 5 bases between them. Germline assignment: CDR1 MDHEN and CDR2 SYDVKM. The length of the CDR3 is 14 residues. CDR3 protein: CASSLIDSNQPQHF. CDR3 nucleotides: TGTGCCAGCAGTTTAATTGATAGCAATCAGCCCCAGCATTTT.

The genes are TRBV7-9 and TRBJ1-1; D unresolved. The germline CDR1 and CDR2 sequences are SEHNR and FQNEAQ (reference sequence). The CDR3 length is 14 residues. The ends were cut back, 1 base at V and 12 bases at J, with 18 bases in the middle. CDR3 DNA sequence: TGTGCCAGCAGCTTAGAGACCCCCTCCGGTTTGTCTTTCTTT. Its translation is CASSLETPSGLSFF.

V gene TRBV7-9 combines with J gene TRBJ1-1, with D unresolved. V lost 3 bases and J 3 bases, leaving 5 bases between the germline ends. The CDR3 is 12 residues long. Germline V gene sequence: CDR1 SEHNR, CDR2 FQNEAQ (reference sequence). The CDR3 coding sequence is TGTGCCAGCAGCTTTACAGACACTGAAGCTTTCTTT. Its protein product is CASSFTDTEAFF. The whole variable domain, remainder taken from reference TRBV7-9 and TRBJ1-1, is DTGVSQNPRHKITKRGQNVTFRCDPISEHNRLYWYRQTLGQGPEFLTYFQNEAQLEKSRLLSDRFSAERPKGSFSTLEIQRTEQGDSAMYLCASSFTDTEAFFGQGTRLTVV.

This clone was picked up one time. The gene calls are TRBV7-2 and TRBJ1-3; D might be TRBD1 (5 bases). The V gene lost 1 base and the J gene lost 8 bases, with 9 bases spanning the gap. This CDR3 has 13 amino acids. CDR1 is SGHTA and CDR2 is FQGNSA in the germline V gene. The CDR3 nucleotides are TGTGCCAGCAGCTTAGTCAGGGTTGACACCATATATTTT. It encodes CASSLVRVDTIYF.

The V call is TRBV4-3, the J call TRBJ1-2, with D unresolved. The V gene lost 2 bases and the J gene lost 5 bases, with 9 bases spanning the gap. The CDR3 totals 13 residues. From germline, CDR1 is LGHNA and CDR2 YSLEER. CDR3 protein: CASSQSGIYGYTF. The CDR3 nucleotides read TGCGCCAGCAGCCAATCGGGGATATATGGCTACACCTTC.

The chain links TRBV27 to TRBJ2-1; TRBD2 agrees at 10 bases. This CDR3 region has 16 residues. Trimming removed 5 bases from V and 7 bases from J; junction bases left unmatched: 11. Germline V gene lookup returns CDR1 MNHEY and CDR2 SMNVEV (reference sequence). The CDR3 DNA reads TGTGCCAGCAGTCCATCAGCGGGAGGGAGGTTAAATGAGCAGTTCTTC. This sequence encodes CASSPSAGGRLNEQFF.

This chain connects TRBV9 to TRBJ2-1; a possible D gene is TRBD2 (7 bases). Germline V gives CDR1 SGDLS, CDR2 YYNGEE. This CDR3 is 15 amino acids long. Trimming removed 0 bases from V and 7 bases from J, with 14 bases in between. The CDR3 DNA reads as TGTGCCAGCAGCGTAGGAGGGGGGGCAGATAATGAGCAGTTCTTC. Its translation is CASSVGGGADNEQFF.